The present T cell receptor (beta chain) was sequenced within a study of OX40 agonist ivuxolimab in advanced cancers. About the full investigation: Ivuxolimab was an agonistic, fully human IgG2 monoclonal antibody directed against OX40 (CD134), a costimulatory receptor. Intravenous ivuxolimab was administered to patients every 2 weeks at six dose levels: 0.01, 0.1, 0.3, 1.5, 3 and 10 mg/kg. Of the roughly 52 dose-escalation patients, hepatocellular carcinoma was present in some 19, melanoma in approximately 15, renal cell carcinoma in 9 and head and neck cancer in 9. The dose-escalation cohort was about 83% male with a mean age of approximately 60 years, ranging from roughly 20 to 80. Partial responses occurred in three dose-escalation patients: two with cutaneous melanoma and one with hepatocellular carcinoma. The purpose of peripheral TCRbeta sequencing was to test whether ivuxolimab changed TCR sequence diversity and led to clonal T-cell expansion. The paper describes the monotherapy dose-escalation part (N of about 50 patients) of the phase I trial of ivuxolimab. Prior anti-PD-1, anti-PD-L1 or anti-CTLA-4 therapy was permitted, and approximately 40% of dose-escalation patients had received checkpoint inhibitors.

What the research found in general, with its limitations: In the 0.1-3.0 mg/kg groups, partial responders were among the patients with the lowest normalized peripheral clonal expansion, particularly in CD8+ T cells. At doses of 0.1 to 3.0 mg/kg, clonal expansion of both CD4+ and CD8+ blood T cells was observed from baseline to week 6. Which antigens the clonally expanded peripheral T cells were specific for was not determined. On average, CD8+ T cells showed more expanded clones than CD4+ T cells after ivuxolimab. Low levels of normalized T-cell clonal expansion were also seen in some nonresponding patients.

The trial excluded patients who had a history of autoimmune disease or were on systemic immunosuppression. In every dose cohort, peripheral blood was drawn for TCR sequencing at baseline, cycle 4 day 1, and cycle 7 day 1. The samples were taken from a phase I, first-in-human, multicenter, open-label dose-escalation trial of ivuxolimab. Adults with locally advanced or metastatic melanoma, renal cell carcinoma, hepatocellular carcinoma or head and neck squamous cell carcinoma were enrolled in the trial. CD4+ and CD8+ T cells were sorted separately from peripheral blood before TCR sequencing. To sequence the TCRbeta CDR3 region, genomic DNA was isolated from the sorted cells. TCRbeta CDR3 regions were sequenced using the immunoSEQ Assay. TCRdb took over this immuneACCESS table, retaining in-frame rearrangements with V and J assigned. Such tables are incomplete; in checked studies, under half of the missing clones stem from an unresolved V gene, and the remainder is unexplained. This sample has tens of thousands of clones in its table, and roughly 83% of those were observed once. 7.3% of the sample comes from the top ten.

To note about this clone: The target of this receptor is not known. No base quality values were provided; no much bigger clone lies one nucleotide off.

The sequence came from an adult with an advanced solid tumor such as melanoma, head and neck, liver or kidney cancer. The specimen comprised CD4+ or CD8+ T cells sorted from blood, sampled in a trial of the OX40 agonist ivuxolimab.

The DNA is as follows: TGTGCTAGTGGTTTGGGGGAGAGCTCCTACAATGAGCAGTTCTTC. Its product reads: CASGLGESSYNEQFF. This chain is built from TRBV12-5 and TRBJ2-1; a tentative D match to TRBD2 spans 5 bases. V is shortened by 1 base, J by 0 bases, and the region joining them spans 7 bases. The germline V gene encodes CDR1 LGHNT and CDR2 FRNRAP. The CDR3 covers 15 residues, taking in both the cysteine and the phenylalanine. Solely the CDR3 DNA is kept, with 45 bases framed from the first base.